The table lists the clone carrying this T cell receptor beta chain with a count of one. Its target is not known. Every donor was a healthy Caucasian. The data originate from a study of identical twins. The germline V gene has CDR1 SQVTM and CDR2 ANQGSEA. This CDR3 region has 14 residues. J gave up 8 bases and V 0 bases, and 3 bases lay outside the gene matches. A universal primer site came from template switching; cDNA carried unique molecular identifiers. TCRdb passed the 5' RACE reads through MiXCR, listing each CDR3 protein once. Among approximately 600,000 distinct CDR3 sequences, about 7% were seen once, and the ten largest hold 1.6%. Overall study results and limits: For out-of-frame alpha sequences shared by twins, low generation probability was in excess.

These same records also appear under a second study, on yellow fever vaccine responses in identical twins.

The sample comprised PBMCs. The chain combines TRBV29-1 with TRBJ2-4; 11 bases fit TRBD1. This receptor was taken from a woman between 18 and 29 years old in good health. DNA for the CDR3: TGCAGCGTTGAAGACGGGACAGGGGGGGACATTCAGTACTTC. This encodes CSVEDGTGGDIQYF.